The present entry profiles one TCR beta chain with its context. The age range of participants was roughly 18 to 90 years, with residence in around 22 US areas. Assay: immunoSEQ multiplex PCR; the TCRdb copy retains only in-frame clones and omits some. The table includes a few hundred thousand clones, about 86% detected once. These data originate in a study of blood T cell repertoires in COVID-19. About the research overall: The study drew acute and convalescent COVID-19 samples from the United States, Italy and Spain.

Trimming pared 2 bases from V and 1 base from J, leaving 5 bases between. Germline V gene lookup returns CDR1 KGHSH and CDR2 LQKENI. This CDR3 region has 13 residues. The clonotype originates from a woman in her 50s who had recovered from COVID-19. Sequencing used PBMCs or T cells enriched from blood (not recorded which). The chain uses TRBV18 and TRBJ1-1; D unclear. The CDR3 bases are TGTGCCAGCTCACCAGAGAAGAACACTGAAGCTTTCTTT. Its translation: CASSPEKNTEAFF.